This T cell receptor beta chain derives from a study of T cells in Graves' hyperthyroidism and ophthalmopathy. Amplified TCR beta CDR3 regions derived from RNA transcripts. TCR CDR3 regions were first amplified by RT-PCR with HTBI primers. TCRdb reanalysed the multiplex PCR reads using MiXCR and keeps one entry per CDR3 protein. The data hold fewer than 110,000 distinct CDR3 sequences, with over 45% observed a single time. The CDR3 consists of 13 residues. The V and J ends lost 2 bases and 6 bases respectively, with 10 bases between them. Germline-derived CDR1 and CDR2 are MNHEY and SVGAGI. There are many counts of this clonotype.

The chain joins TRBV6-5 to TRBJ1-1; possible D gene TRBD1, 5 bases. This sequence originates from a man in his forties or fifties with Graves' hyperthyroidism. Sequences were obtained from blood. The CDR3 reads CASSYQGSAEAFF. For the CDR3, the DNA is TGTGCCAGCAGTTACCAGGGTTCGGCTGAAGCTTTCTTT.